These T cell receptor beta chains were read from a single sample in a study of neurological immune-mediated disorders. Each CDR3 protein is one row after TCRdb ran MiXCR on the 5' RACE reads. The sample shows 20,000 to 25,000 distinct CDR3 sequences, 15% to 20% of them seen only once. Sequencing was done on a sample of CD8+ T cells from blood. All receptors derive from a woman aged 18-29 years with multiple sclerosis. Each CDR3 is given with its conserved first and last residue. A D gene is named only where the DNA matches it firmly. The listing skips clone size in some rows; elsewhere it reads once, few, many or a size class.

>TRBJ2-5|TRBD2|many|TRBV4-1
CASSQADLGTRTYQETQYF
TGCGCCAGCAGCCAAGCCGATCTAGGGACTAGAACGTACCAAGAGACCCAGTACTTC
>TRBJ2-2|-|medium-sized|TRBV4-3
CASSQDPRGEWTGELFF
TGCGCCAGCAGCCAGGACCCGAGGGGGGAGTGGACCGGGGAGCTGTTTTTT
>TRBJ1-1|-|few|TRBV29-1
CSANRATEAFF
TGCAGCGCCAACAGGGCCACTGAAGCTTTCTTT
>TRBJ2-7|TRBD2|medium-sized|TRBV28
CASSLGSGRAFYEQYF
TGTGCCAGCAGTTTAGGGTCAGGGAGGGCTTTCTACGAGCAGTACTTC
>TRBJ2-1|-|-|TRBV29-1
CSVVDWGGAYNEQFF
TGCAGCGTTGTGGACTGGGGAGGCGCCTACAATGAGCAGTTCTTC
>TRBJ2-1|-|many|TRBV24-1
CATRGINEQFF
TGTGCCACCAGAGGGATCAATGAGCAGTTCTTC
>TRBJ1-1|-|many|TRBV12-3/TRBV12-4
CASSFYPGNTEAFF
TGTGCCAGCAGTTTTTACCCAGGGAACACTGAAGCTTTCTTT
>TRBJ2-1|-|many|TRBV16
CASSQALPSSYNEQFF
TGTGCCAGCAGCCAAGCACTACCCAGCTCCTACAATGAGCAGTTCTTC
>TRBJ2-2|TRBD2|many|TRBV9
CASRDTSGGDGELFF
TGTGCCAGCAGGGACACTAGCGGGGGTGACGGGGAGCTGTTTTTT
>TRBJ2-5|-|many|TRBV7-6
CASSLAVVRETQYF
TGTGCCAGCAGCTTAGCTGTAGTGAGAGAGACCCAGTACTTC
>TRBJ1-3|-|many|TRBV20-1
CSARGSQGSGNTIYF
TGCAGTGCTAGAGGATCACAGGGTTCTGGAAACACCATATATTTT
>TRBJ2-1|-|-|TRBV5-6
CASSRTPTGYNEQFF
TGTGCCAGCAGCCGAACCCCGACAGGTTACAATGAGCAGTTCTTC
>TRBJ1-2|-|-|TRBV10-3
CAISEVQGYGYTF
TGTGCCATCAGTGAAGTGCAGGGGTATGGCTACACCTTC